The clone carrying this T cell receptor (beta chain) showed up just once. Its antigen is undetermined. Other DNA sequences in this specimen translate into the identical CDR3. Selected positively for CCR7 and CD45RO-negative, naive CD8 cells excluded terminally differentiated effector memory CD45RA+ cells. None of the donors, who were healthy HIV-negative adults, had recently had acute infections or vaccinations. The data originate from a study of shared clonotypes between healthy human individuals. Study at large: The study enrolled a couple of women and three men aged 18 to 49. CD4 naive cells filled three plates per donor, CD4 memory three, CD8 naive two and CD8 memory one.

The CDR3 totals 12 residues. CDR1 SGHTS and CDR2 YDEGEE come from the germline V gene. The V gene lost 2 bases and the J gene lost 4 bases, with 7 bases spanning the gap. Sequencing used immunoSEQ multiplex PCR; TCRdb keeps in-frame clones, though not all of them. The repertoire holds some 2,000,000 clones, with around 96% as singletons. The study, taken as a whole, reports: A reduction in generation probabilities was seen for non-shared clonotypes relative to those shared by all four donors.

The sequence came from a man between 18 and 29 years old in good health. Material: naive CD8+ T cells sorted from blood. J is TRBJ2-7 and V is TRBV5-8; possible D gene TRBD1, 6 bases. CDR3 residues: CASSFQGYEQYF. The CDR3 DNA reads TGTGCCAGCAGCTTCCAGGGGTACGAGCAGTACTTC.